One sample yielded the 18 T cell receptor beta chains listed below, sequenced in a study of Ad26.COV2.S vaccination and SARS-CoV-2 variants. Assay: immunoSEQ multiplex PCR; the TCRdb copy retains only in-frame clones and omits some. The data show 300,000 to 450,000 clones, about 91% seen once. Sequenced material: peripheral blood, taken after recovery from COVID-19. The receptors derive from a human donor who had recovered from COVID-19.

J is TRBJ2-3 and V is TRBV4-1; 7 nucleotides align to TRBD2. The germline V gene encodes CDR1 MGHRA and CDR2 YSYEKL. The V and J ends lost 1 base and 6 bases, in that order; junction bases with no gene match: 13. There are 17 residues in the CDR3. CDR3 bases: TGCGCCAGCAGCCAAGTGGGGGGGATATACGCATTCGATACGCAGTATTTT. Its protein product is CASSQVGGIYAFDTQYF.

CDR3 bases: TGCAGCGTTACAGGGGCGTCCTCTGGAAACACCATATATTTT. Its protein is CSVTGASSGNTIYF. V is TRBV29-1 and J is TRBJ1-3; 7 bases match TRBD1. J was trimmed by 0 bases and V by 5 bases; bases with no gene match: 4. From germline, CDR1 is SQVTM and CDR2 ANQGSEA. This CDR3 has 14 amino acids.

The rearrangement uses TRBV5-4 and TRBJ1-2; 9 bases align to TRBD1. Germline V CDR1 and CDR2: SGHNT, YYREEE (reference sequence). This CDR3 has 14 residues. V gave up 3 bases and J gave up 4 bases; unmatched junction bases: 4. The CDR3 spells CASSSDRGAYGYTF. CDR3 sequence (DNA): TGTGCCAGCAGCTCCGACAGGGGGGCCTATGGCTACACCTTC.

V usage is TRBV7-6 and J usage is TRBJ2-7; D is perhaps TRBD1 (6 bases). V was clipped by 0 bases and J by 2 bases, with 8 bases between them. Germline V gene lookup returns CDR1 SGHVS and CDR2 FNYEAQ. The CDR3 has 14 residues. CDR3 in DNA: TGTGCCAGCAGCTTAGCCCCAGGGGCCTACGAGCAGTACTTC. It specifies CASSLAPGAYEQYF.

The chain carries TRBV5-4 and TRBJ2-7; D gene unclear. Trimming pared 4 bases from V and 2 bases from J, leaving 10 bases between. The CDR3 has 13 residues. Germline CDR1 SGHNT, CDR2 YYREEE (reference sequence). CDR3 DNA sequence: TGTGCCAGCAGCCTTGGTGGAACCTACGAGCAGTACTTC. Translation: CASSLGGTYEQYF. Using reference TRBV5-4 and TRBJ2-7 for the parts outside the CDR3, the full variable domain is ETGVTQSPTHLIKTRGQQVTLRCSSQSGHNTVSWYQQALGQGPQFIFQYYREEENGRGNFPPRFSGLQFPNYSSELNVNALELDDSALYLCASSLGGTYEQYFGPGTRLTVT.

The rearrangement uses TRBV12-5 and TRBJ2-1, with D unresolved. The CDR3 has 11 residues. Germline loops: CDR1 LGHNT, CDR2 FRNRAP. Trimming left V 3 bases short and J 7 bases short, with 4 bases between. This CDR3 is CASGFVNEQFF. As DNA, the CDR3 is TGTGCTAGTGGTTTTGTTAATGAGCAGTTCTTC.

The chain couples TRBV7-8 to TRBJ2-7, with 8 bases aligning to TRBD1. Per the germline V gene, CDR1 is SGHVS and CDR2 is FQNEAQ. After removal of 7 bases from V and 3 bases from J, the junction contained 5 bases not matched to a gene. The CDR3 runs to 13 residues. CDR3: CASTSGQDYEQYF. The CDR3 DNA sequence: TGTGCCAGCACTTCGGGACAGGACTACGAGCAGTACTTC. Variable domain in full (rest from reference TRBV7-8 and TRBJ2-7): GAGVSQSPRYKVAKRGQDVALRCDPISGHVSLFWYQQALGQGPEFLTYFQNEAQLDKSGLPSDRFFAERPEGSVSTLKIQRTQQEDSAVYLCASTSGQDYEQYFGPGTRLTVT.

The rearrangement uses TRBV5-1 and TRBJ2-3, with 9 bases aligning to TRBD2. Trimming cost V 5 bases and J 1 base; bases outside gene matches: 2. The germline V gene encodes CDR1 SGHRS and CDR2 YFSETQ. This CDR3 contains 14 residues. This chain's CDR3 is CASRASGGTDTQYF. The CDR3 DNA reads TGCGCCAGCAGGGCTAGCGGGGGCACAGATACGCAGTATTTT.

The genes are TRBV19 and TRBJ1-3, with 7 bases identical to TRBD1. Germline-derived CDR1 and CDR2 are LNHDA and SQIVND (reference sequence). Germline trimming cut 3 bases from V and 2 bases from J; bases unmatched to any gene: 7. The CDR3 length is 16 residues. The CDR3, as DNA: TGTGCCAGTAGTATGGTGACAGGGTTTGCTGGAAACACCATATATTTT. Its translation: CASSMVTGFAGNTIYF.

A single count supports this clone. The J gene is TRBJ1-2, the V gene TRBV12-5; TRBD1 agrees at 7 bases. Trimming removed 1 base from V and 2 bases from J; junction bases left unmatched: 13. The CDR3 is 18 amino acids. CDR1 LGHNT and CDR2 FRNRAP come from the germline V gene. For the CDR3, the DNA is TGTGCTAGTGGTTTGGACCTCAATGTTCGGGACAGCAACTATGGCTACACCTTC. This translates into CASGLDLNVRDSNYGYTF. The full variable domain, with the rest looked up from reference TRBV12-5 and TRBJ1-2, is DARVTQTPRHKVTEMGQEVTMRCQPILGHNTVFWYRQTMMQGLELLAYFRNRAPLDDSGMPKDRFSAEMPDATLATLKIQPSEPRDSAVYFCASGLDLNVRDSNYGYTFGSGTRLTVV.

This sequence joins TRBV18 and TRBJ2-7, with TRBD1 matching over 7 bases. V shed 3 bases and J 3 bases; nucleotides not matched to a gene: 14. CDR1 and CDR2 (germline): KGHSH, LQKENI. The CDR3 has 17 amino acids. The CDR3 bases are TGTGCCAGCTCACCCCGTGGGGCCGGGACAGAACTCTACGAGCAGTACTTC. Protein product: CASSPRGAGTELYEQYF. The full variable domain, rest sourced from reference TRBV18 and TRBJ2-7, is NAGVMQNPRHLVRRRGQEARLRCSPMKGHSHVYWYRQLPEEGLKFMVYLQKENIIDESGMPKERFSAEFPKEGPSILRIQQVVRGDSAAYFCASSPRGAGTELYEQYFGPGTRLTVT.

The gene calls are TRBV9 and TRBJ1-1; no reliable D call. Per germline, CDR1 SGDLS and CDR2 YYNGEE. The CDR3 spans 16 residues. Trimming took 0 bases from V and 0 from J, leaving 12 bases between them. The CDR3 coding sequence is TGTGCCAGCAGCGTAGATCCCAGACAACTGAACACTGAAGCTTTCTTT. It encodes CASSVDPRQLNTEAFF.

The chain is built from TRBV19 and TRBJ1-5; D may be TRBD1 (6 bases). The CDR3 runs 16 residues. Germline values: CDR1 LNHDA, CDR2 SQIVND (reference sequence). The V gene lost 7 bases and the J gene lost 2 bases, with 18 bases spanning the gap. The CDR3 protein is CASIGIRGDGNQPQHF. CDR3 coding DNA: TGTGCCAGTATTGGAATCAGGGGAGACGGCAATCAGCCCCAGCATTTT.

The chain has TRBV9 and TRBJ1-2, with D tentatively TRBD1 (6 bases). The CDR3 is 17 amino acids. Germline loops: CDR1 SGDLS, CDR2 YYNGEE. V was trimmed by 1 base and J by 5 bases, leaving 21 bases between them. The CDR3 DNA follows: TGTGCCAGCAGCGTATCCGGGGGCGAAAATAATAGGTATGGCTACACCTTC. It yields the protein CASSVSGGENNRYGYTF. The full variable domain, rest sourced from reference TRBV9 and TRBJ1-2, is DSGVTQTPKHLITATGQRVTLRCSPRSGDLSVYWYQQSLDQGLQFLIQYYNGEERAKGNILERFSAQQFPDLHSELNLSSLELGDSALYFCASSVSGGENNRYGYTFGSGTRLTVV.

The CDR3 reads CASSLLRDGSYEQYF. Here the CDR3 DNA reads TGTGCCAGCAGCCTACTCCGGGACGGCTCCTACGAGCAGTACTTC. The rearrangement joins TRBV11-2 to TRBJ2-7; D is possibly TRBD1 or TRBD2 (5 bases each). The CDR3 consists of 15 residues. Per germline, CDR1 SGHAT and CDR2 FQNNGV. V dropped 5 bases and J dropped 0 bases, with 14 bases sitting between them.

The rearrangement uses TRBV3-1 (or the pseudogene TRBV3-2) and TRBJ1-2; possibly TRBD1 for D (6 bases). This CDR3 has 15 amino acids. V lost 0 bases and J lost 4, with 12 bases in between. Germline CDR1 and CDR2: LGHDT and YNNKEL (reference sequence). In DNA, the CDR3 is TGTGCCAGCAGCCAAGACCCCAAACAGGGCTATGGCTACACCTTC. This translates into CASSQDPKQGYGYTF.

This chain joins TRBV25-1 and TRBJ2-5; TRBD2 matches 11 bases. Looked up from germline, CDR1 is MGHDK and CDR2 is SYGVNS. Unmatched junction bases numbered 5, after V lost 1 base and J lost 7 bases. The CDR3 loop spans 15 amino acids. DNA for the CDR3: TGTGCCAGCAGTGAATCAACTAGCGGGGGTGGGACCCAGTACTTC. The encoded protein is CASSESTSGGGTQYF.

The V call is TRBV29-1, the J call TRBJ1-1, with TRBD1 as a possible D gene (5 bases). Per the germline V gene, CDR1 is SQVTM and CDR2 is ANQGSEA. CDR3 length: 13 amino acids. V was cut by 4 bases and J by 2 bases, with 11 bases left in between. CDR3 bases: TGCAGCGTTGTACGGGGCAGTAACACTGAAGCTTTCTTT. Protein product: CSVVRGSNTEAFF.